These 10 T cell receptor beta chains share one sample of origin, sequenced in a study of graft-versus-host responses after intestinal transplantation. These receptors are not linked to any known antigen. Clones were read by immunoSEQ multiplex PCR, and TCRdb kept only the in-frame ones, dropping some. Among some 120,000 clones, just over 90% were seen once, and the ten largest hold more than 0.15%. This specimen was unstimulated CD4+ T cells sorted from spleen or lymph node cells, taken before intestinal transplant. Source of these receptors: a human donor who received an intestinal transplant.

The chain recombines TRBV28 with TRBJ2-5; tentative D call: TRBD2 (5 bases). The J call could be wrong; TRBJ2-7 is a better fit for the DNA end. This CDR3 region has 12 residues. Per the germline V gene, CDR1 is MDHEN and CDR2 is SYDVKM. CDR3: CAVRGRTYEQYF. The DNA for the CDR3 is TGTGCCGTCCGGGGAAGAACCTACGAGCAGTACTTC.

V usage is TRBV11-2 and J usage is TRBJ1-3; D is ambiguous. V was shortened by 3 bases and J by 2 bases, with 14 bases between the two germline ends. Germline V gene data show CDR1 as SGHAT and CDR2 as FQNNGV. The length of the CDR3 is 16 residues. CDR3 nucleotides: TGTGCCAGCAGCTTTGGCCCATTAAAAACTGGAAACACCATATATTTT. Translated: CASSFGPLKTGNTIYF. Filled out from reference TRBV11-2 and TRBJ1-3, the complete variable domain reads EAGVAQSPRYKIIEKRQSVAFWCNPISGHATLYWYQQILGQGPKLLIQFQNNGVVDDSQLPKDRFSAERLKGVDSTLKIQPAKLEDSAVYLCASSFGPLKTGNTIYFGEGSWLTVV.

The chain carries TRBV5-4 and TRBJ2-7, with TRBD2 matching 12 bases. With V trimmed by 2 bases and J by 2 bases, 5 bases remained unmatched. Looked up from germline, CDR1 is SGHNT and CDR2 is YYREEE (reference sequence). The CDR3 is 16 residues long. The CDR3 bases are TGTGCCAGCAGCTTCGGGACTAGCGGGTTGACCTACGAGCAGTACTTC. Translated, it gives CASSFGTSGLTYEQYF.

The chain is built from TRBV6-6 and TRBJ2-3, with 8 bases identical to TRBD2. The J segment lost 2 bases and the V segment lost 2 bases, leaving 3 bases of the junction unmatched. Germline V gives CDR1 MNHNY, CDR2 SVGAGI (reference sequence). The CDR3 spans 15 residues. The CDR3 DNA reads as TGTGCCAGCAGTTACGGACTAGCTTACACAGATACGCAGTATTTT. This sequence encodes CASSYGLAYTDTQYF.

The chain links TRBV5-1 to TRBJ1-1; 7 bases agree with TRBD1. V lost 8 bases to trimming and J lost 1 base; unmatched junction nucleotides: 8. CDR1 SGHRS and CDR2 YFSETQ come from the germline V gene. The length of the CDR3 is 14 residues. CDR3 nucleotide sequence: TGCGCCAGTCTACAGGGGCCGGGGAACACTGAAGCTTTCTTT. This translates into CASLQGPGNTEAFF.

The chain links TRBV7-8 to TRBJ2-3; 7 bases align to TRBD1. Germline lookup yields CDR1 SGHVS and CDR2 FQNEAQ. The V and J ends lost 4 bases and 2 bases, in that order; junction bases with no gene match: 9. The CDR3 has 16 residues. For the CDR3, the DNA is TGTGCCAGCAGCTCCCGGACAGGAAGGGTCACAGATACGCAGTATTTT. Protein: CASSSRTGRVTDTQYF.

This clone showed up just once. The V gene is TRBV4-1, the J gene TRBJ2-3, with a tentative D call TRBD2 (5 bases). Germline CDR1 and CDR2: MGHRA and YSYEKL. Trimming pared 2 bases from V and 4 bases from J, leaving 13 bases between. There are 15 residues in the CDR3. The CDR3 loop is CASSQPSRFPDTQYF. CDR3 DNA sequence: TGCGCCAGCAGCCAACCTAGCCGTTTCCCAGATACGCAGTATTTT.

The CDR3 reads CASSLGRVNTEAFF. CDR3 coding DNA: TGCGCCAGCAGCTTGGGCAGGGTTAACACTGAAGCTTTCTTT. The chain couples TRBV5-1 to TRBJ1-1; TRBD1 might be the D (5 bases). The CDR3 has 14 amino acids. Trimming removed 0 bases at V and 2 bases at J, with 8 bases between. Germline-derived CDR1 and CDR2 are SGHRS and YFSETQ.

The chain uses TRBV4-3 and TRBJ1-4; the D gene is possibly TRBD1 (6 bases). Looked up from germline, CDR1 is LGHNA and CDR2 is YSLEER. V was cut by 4 bases and J by 5 bases, with 11 bases left in between. CDR3 length equals 14 residues. The CDR3, as DNA: TGCGCCAGCAGCCTCAGGGGCGCCAATGAAAAACTGTTTTTT. It is translated as CASSLRGANEKLFF.

The V gene is TRBV9, the J gene TRBJ1-2; 10 bases fit TRBD1. The CDR3 has 15 amino acids. CDR1 is SGDLS, CDR2 YYNGEE, per germline. The trim removed 0 bases at V and 8 bases at J, leaving 7 bases unmatched. This chain's CDR3 is CASSVGDRGSRGYTF. The DNA of the CDR3 is TGTGCCAGCAGCGTAGGGGACAGGGGATCGCGGGGCTACACCTTC.